Below, 28 T cell receptor beta chains from the same sample are listed, as sequenced in a study of T-cell memory formation after mild COVID-19. TCRdb analysed the 5' RACE reads with MiXCR anew, one entry per CDR3 protein. The top ten hold roughly 15% of the sample, which has about 150,000 distinct CDR3 sequences, 13% to 15% seen once. Input material: PBMCs or a T cell subset sorted from them (not recorded which). The receptor source for this set is an adult woman who had mild COVID-19 (a few samples of this study predate the infection). Cell type and time point are not known.

This clonotype has only one observation. The rearrangement links TRBV25-1 to TRBJ2-7; D unclear. Between the trimmed V and J ends, which lost 10 bases and 2 bases, there was a span of 9 bases. The CDR3 sequence is 11 residues long. Looked up from germline, CDR1 is MGHDK and CDR2 is SYGVNS. The CDR3 reads CATENTYEQYF. CDR3 nucleotide sequence: TGTGCCACGGAGAACACCTACGAGCAGTACTTC.

This clonotype occurred many times. The J gene is TRBJ2-1, the V gene TRBV5-1; perhaps TRBD2 as D (5 bases). V gave up 2 bases and J gave up 2 bases, with 8 bases separating them. Looked up from germline, CDR1 is SGHRS and CDR2 is YFSETQ. This CDR3 spans 14 amino acids. Written as DNA, the CDR3 is TGCGCCAGCAGCTTCGGGGAACCCTACAATGAGCAGTTCTTC. Protein product: CASSFGEPYNEQFF.

This clonotype was observed a few times. The rearrangement joins TRBV19 to TRBJ1-1, with TRBD1 identical over 11 bases. The CDR3 extends over 14 amino acids. Germline CDR1 is LNHDA and CDR2 is SQIVND (reference sequence). After removal of 4 bases from V and 5 bases from J, the junction contained 3 bases not matched to a gene. CDR3 residues: CASSTDRGRTEAFF. CDR3 nucleotides: TGTGCCAGTAGTACGGACAGGGGGCGGACTGAAGCTTTCTTT. Combining the CDR3 with reference TRBV19 and TRBJ1-1 gives the whole variable domain DGGITQSPKYLFRKEGQNVTLSCEQNLNHDAMYWYRQDPGQGLRLIYYSQIVNDFQKGDIAEGYSVSREKKESFPLTVTSAQKNPTAFYLCASSTDRGRTEAFFGQGTRLTVV.

The table lists this clonotype with a few counts. The rearrangement links TRBV9 to TRBJ2-1; 8 positions agree with TRBD1. Germline V gene lookup returns CDR1 SGDLS and CDR2 YYNGEE. This CDR3 comprises 14 residues. The J segment lost 4 bases and the V segment lost 5 bases, leaving 5 bases of the junction unmatched. Here the CDR3 reads CASSPRDRYNEQFF. The CDR3 DNA follows: TGTGCCAGCAGTCCCCGGGACAGGTACAATGAGCAGTTCTTC.

This clonotype was found many times. The CDR3 is CASSDRLAGAKNIQYF. Here the CDR3 DNA reads TGTGCCAGCAGCGACCGACTAGCCGGGGCCAAAAACATTCAGTACTTC. The V and J genes are TRBV7-2 and TRBJ2-4, with TRBD2 matching 7 bases. The germline CDR1 and CDR2 sequences are SGHTA and FQGNSA. CDR3 length equals 16 residues. V gave up 5 bases and J gave up 1 base; unmatched junction bases: 8.

The chain carries TRBV4-2 and TRBJ2-1, with 7 bases that match TRBD2. Trimming cost V 0 bases and J 7 bases; bases outside gene matches: 6. Looked up from germline, CDR1 is LGHNA and CDR2 is YNFKEQ. This CDR3 comprises 15 residues. CDR3 DNA: TGTGCCAGCAGCCAAGAGATCGGGGGAGGGAATGAGCAGTTCTTC. This translates into CASSQEIGGGNEQFF.

This clonotype was recorded a few times. This chain connects TRBV4-2 to TRBJ2-7; TRBD1 might be the D (6 bases). The germline CDR1 and CDR2 sequences are LGHNA and YNFKEQ. V gave up 8 bases and J gave up 4 bases, with 12 bases separating them. This CDR3 spans 12 amino acids. CDR3 bases: TGTGCCAGCCGCGCACAGGGATACGAGCAGTACTTC. Its protein is CASRAQGYEQYF.

The chain joins TRBV29-1 to TRBJ2-4, with a tentative D call TRBD2 (5 bases). V lost 4 bases and J lost 2, with 15 bases in between. The CDR3 totals 15 residues. Germline assignment: CDR1 SQVTM and CDR2 ANQGSEA. CDR3 in amino acids: CSVVSLRAPKNIQYF. In nucleotides, the CDR3 is TGCAGCGTTGTATCATTGAGGGCTCCCAAAAACATTCAGTACTTC.

The chain has TRBV30 and TRBJ1-4, with no clear D. The germline V gene has CDR1 GTSNPN and CDR2 SVGIG (reference sequence). V was trimmed by 8 bases and J by 0 bases, leaving 7 bases between them. The CDR3 runs 12 residues. The CDR3 here is CAVESTNEKLFF. CDR3 sequence (DNA): TGTGCCGTTGAATCAACTAATGAAAAACTGTTTTTT. The entire variable domain, with the rest obtained from reference TRBV30 and TRBJ1-4, is as follows: SQTIHQWPATLVQPVGSPLSLECTVEGTSNPNLYWYRQAAGRGLQLLFYSVGIGQISSEVPQNLSASRPQDRQFILSSKKLLLSDSGFYLCAVESTNEKLFFGSGTQLSVL.

This clonotype occurred once. This chain uses TRBV20-1 with TRBJ2-5; D gene unclear. Trimming took off 1 base at V and 2 bases at J, with 17 bases between the two ends. From germline, CDR1 is DFQATT and CDR2 SNEGSKA (reference sequence). The CDR3 spans 16 residues. CDR3 DNA: TGCAGTGCTAGAGCCTCCACGTTAGGTTGGCAAGAGACCCAGTACTTC. Its protein product is CSARASTLGWQETQYF.

The chain combines TRBV5-1 with TRBJ2-7, with TRBD1 matching 10 bases. Germline V gene lookup returns CDR1 SGHRS and CDR2 YFSETQ. The CDR3 length is 14 residues. With 5 bases clipped from V and 5 bases from J, the junction kept 7 bases outside the gene matches. DNA for the CDR3: TGCGCCAGCAGTAACGACAGGGGGCGTAACGAGCAGTACTTC. Translation: CASSNDRGRNEQYF.

This clonotype was picked up a small number of times. V is TRBV2 and J is TRBJ2-1; TRBD1 is a possible D gene (6 bases). The V end was cut by 3 bases, the J end by 4 bases, with 13 bases between. The CDR3 contains 15 residues. Germline V gives CDR1 SNHLY, CDR2 FYNNEI. The CDR3 spells CASSEGRGMYNEQFF. CDR3 sequence (DNA): TGTGCCAGCAGTGAGGGCAGGGGAATGTACAATGAGCAGTTCTTC. Based on the CDR3 plus reference TRBV2 and TRBJ2-1, the full variable domain is EPEVTQTPSHQVTQMGQEVILRCVPISNHLYFYWYRQILGQKVEFLVSFYNNEISEKSEIFDDQFSVERPDGSNFTLKIRSTKLEDSAMYFCASSEGRGMYNEQFFGPGTRLTVL.

This clonotype was observed at least ten times. The CDR3 protein is CSARDRGQARRGGEKLFF. As DNA, the CDR3 is TGCAGTGCTAGAGATCGGGGACAGGCTCGCCGTGGAGGAGAAAAACTGTTTTTT. The chain uses TRBV20-1 and TRBJ1-4, with 8 nucleotides matching TRBD1. The junction had 17 bases not matched to a gene; V was cut back by 0 bases and J by 8 bases. Germline CDR1 reads DFQATT; CDR2 reads SNEGSKA (reference sequence). The CDR3 contains 18 residues.

This clonotype was detected a few times. The chain joins TRBV20-1 to TRBJ2-7; D ambiguous. V was trimmed by 3 bases and J by 2 bases, leaving 8 bases between them. This CDR3 is built from 12 residues. From germline, CDR1 is DFQATT and CDR2 SNEGSKA (reference sequence). CDR3 sequence reads: CSASPVTYEQYF. The CDR3 DNA follows: TGCAGTGCTAGCCCGGTTACCTACGAGCAGTACTTC.

This clonotype has ten or more counts. The genes are TRBV7-8 and TRBJ2-1; TRBD2 agrees at 7 bases. CDR3 size: 16 residues. V shed 1 base, J shed 3 bases, and the junction held 6 bases outside the gene matches. From germline, CDR1 is SGHVS and CDR2 FQNEAQ. The CDR3 DNA is TGTGCCAGCAGCTTAGGGTCGCTAGCGGTCTACAATGAGCAGTTCTTC. Residues: CASSLGSLAVYNEQFF.

The V call is TRBV5-1, the J call TRBJ2-7, with 9 bases that match TRBD1. The V and J ends lost 4 bases and 2 bases, in that order; junction bases with no gene match: 19. From germline, CDR1 is SGHRS and CDR2 YFSETQ. The CDR3 is made up of 19 amino acids. The chain's CDR3 is CASSPLGTGRTRDTYEQYF. Written as DNA, the CDR3 is TGCGCCAGCAGCCCTCTGGGGACAGGGAGGACTAGAGATACCTACGAGCAGTACTTC. Full variable domain (remainder filled in from reference TRBV5-1 and TRBJ2-7): KAGVTQTPRYLIKTRGQQVTLSCSPISGHRSVSWYQQTPGQGLQFLFEYFSETQRNKGNFPGRFSGRQFSNSRSEMNVSTLELGDSALYLCASSPLGTGRTRDTYEQYFGPGTRLTVT.

This clonotype showed up just a few times. The chain links TRBV5-6 to TRBJ2-1; the match to TRBD1 covers 8 bases. The CDR3 loop spans 14 amino acids. Unmatched junction bases numbered 6, after V lost 6 bases and J lost 4 bases. The germline V gene has CDR1 SGHDT and CDR2 YYEEEE. DNA for the CDR3: TGTGCCAGCACCCCCGGGACAGGTTACAATGAGCAGTTCTTC. This codes for CASTPGTGYNEQFF.

The rearrangement links TRBV5-1 to TRBJ2-7; 7 bases line up with TRBD2. J lost 4 bases, V lost 4 bases, and 11 bases had no gene match. There are 15 residues in the CDR3. CDR1 and CDR2 (germline): SGHRS, YFSETQ. CDR3 loop: CASSLGVGGEYEQYF. CDR3 sequence (DNA): TGCGCCAGCAGCCTTGGAGTGGGGGGGGAATACGAGCAGTACTTC.

The J gene is TRBJ1-1, the V gene TRBV12-3 or TRBV12-4; D is possibly TRBD1 (6 bases). The CDR3 length is 14 residues. The V end was cut by 6 bases, the J end by 1 base, with 12 bases between. Written as DNA, the CDR3 is TGTGCCAGCAGACCGGGACAACAGAACACTGAAGCTTTCTTT. Protein sequence: CASRPGQQNTEAFF.

The V call is TRBV5-1, the J call TRBJ1-2; 7 nucleotides align to TRBD1. From germline, CDR1 is SGHRS and CDR2 YFSETQ. This CDR3 comprises 16 residues. Trimming removed 4 bases from V and 2 bases from J; junction bases left unmatched: 11. CDR3 sequence reads: CASSLGDRKINYGYTF. In nucleotides, the CDR3 is TGCGCCAGCAGCCTAGGGGACAGAAAGATCAACTATGGCTACACCTTC.

This sequence joins TRBV5-4 and TRBJ2-1; 7 nucleotides match TRBD1. Germline V gene data show CDR1 as SGHNT and CDR2 as YYREEE (reference sequence). This CDR3 has 14 amino acids. V lost 3 bases and J lost 8; bases outside the gene matches: 8. CDR3 sequence (DNA): TGTGCCAGCAGCTCCAAGGACAGGCCCCATGAGCAGTTCTTC. As protein: CASSSKDRPHEQFF.

J is TRBJ2-3 and V is TRBV24-1; 8 nucleotides agree with TRBD1. Germline V gives CDR1 KGHDR, CDR2 SFDVKD. This CDR3 region has 17 residues. V shed 7 bases, J shed 5 bases, and the junction held 16 bases outside the gene matches. Written as DNA, the CDR3 is TGTGCCACCAGCCCCGGGACAGGATATCCCCAAGGAGATACGCAGTATTTT. Translated, it gives CATSPGTGYPQGDTQYF.

This clonotype came up a few times. The chain links TRBV12-3 or TRBV12-4 to TRBJ2-5; TRBD2 matches at 9 bases. The junction had 6 bases not matched to a gene; V was cut back by 3 bases and J by 4 bases. The CDR3 has 15 amino acids. The CDR3 coding sequence is TGTGCCAGCAGTTTTATCCTAGCGGGGCGAGAGACCCAGTACTTC. It codes for CASSFILAGRETQYF.

This clonotype appeared a few times. The chain couples TRBV6-5 to TRBJ2-5, with D tentatively TRBD2 (5 bases). Germline lookup yields CDR1 MNHEY and CDR2 SVGAGI. V lost 4 bases and J lost 3, with 9 bases in between. This CDR3 is 13 amino acids long. CDR3 sequence reads: CASSWSGKETQYF. Written as DNA, the CDR3 is TGTGCCAGCAGTTGGTCGGGGAAAGAGACCCAGTACTTC.

The chain couples TRBV29-1 to TRBJ2-3, with 8 bases lining up with TRBD1. Germline lookup yields CDR1 SQVTM and CDR2 ANQGSEA. With V trimmed by 8 bases and J by 5 bases, 12 bases remained unmatched. The CDR3 runs 14 residues. CDR3 residues: CSSMARGRLDTQYF. The CDR3 DNA follows: TGCAGCTCCATGGCCAGGGGGCGATTAGATACGCAGTATTTT.

This clonotype has more than one count but fewer than ten. The chain employs TRBV7-6 and TRBJ2-7, with 9 bases fitting TRBD2. CDR1 is SGHVS, CDR2 FNYEAQ, per germline. This CDR3 contains 15 residues. Trimming at V came to 5 bases and at J to 3 bases, leaving 8 bases not matched to a gene. This CDR3 is CASSPSGGRVYEQYF. The CDR3, as DNA: TGTGCCAGCAGCCCGAGTGGCGGGAGGGTCTACGAGCAGTACTTC.

The J gene is TRBJ2-5, the V gene TRBV19; D is possibly TRBD1 (6 bases). Germline values: CDR1 LNHDA, CDR2 SQIVND (reference sequence). This CDR3 region has 13 residues. With 5 bases removed from V and 3 bases from J, the gap between germline ends came to 10 bases. CDR3 nucleotide sequence: TGTGCCAGTAGTTGGGCAGGGGAAGAGACCCAGTACTTC. It yields the protein CASSWAGEETQYF. Variable domain in full (rest from reference TRBV19 and TRBJ2-5): DGGITQSPKYLFRKEGQNVTLSCEQNLNHDAMYWYRQDPGQGLRLIYYSQIVNDFQKGDIAEGYSVSREKKESFPLTVTSAQKNPTAFYLCASSWAGEETQYFGPGTRLLVL.

This clonotype occurred a few times. J is TRBJ2-1 and V is TRBV6-5, with D possibly being TRBD1 (5 bases). V gave up 0 bases and J gave up 8 bases, with 8 bases separating them. Germline CDR1 is MNHEY and CDR2 is SVGAGI. This CDR3 has 13 amino acids. CDR3 DNA sequence: TGTGCCAGCAGTTACTCCCTAGGGGATGAGCAGTTCTTC. It is translated as CASSYSLGDEQFF.